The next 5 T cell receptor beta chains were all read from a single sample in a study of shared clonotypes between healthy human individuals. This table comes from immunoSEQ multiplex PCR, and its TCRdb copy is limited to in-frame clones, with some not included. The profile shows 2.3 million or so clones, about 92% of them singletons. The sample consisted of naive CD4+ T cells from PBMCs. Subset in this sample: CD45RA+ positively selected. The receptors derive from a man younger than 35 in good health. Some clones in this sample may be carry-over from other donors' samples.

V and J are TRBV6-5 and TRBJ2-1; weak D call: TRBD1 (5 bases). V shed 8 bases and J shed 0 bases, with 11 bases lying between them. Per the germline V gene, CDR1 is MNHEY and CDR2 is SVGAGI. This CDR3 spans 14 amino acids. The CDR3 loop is CASGALSSYNEQFF. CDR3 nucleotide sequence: TGTGCCAGCGGGGCGCTCAGCTCCTACAATGAGCAGTTCTTC.

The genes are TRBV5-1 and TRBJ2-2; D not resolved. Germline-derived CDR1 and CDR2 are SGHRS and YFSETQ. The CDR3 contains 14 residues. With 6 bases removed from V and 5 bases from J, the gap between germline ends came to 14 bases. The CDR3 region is CASTRTMGTGELFF. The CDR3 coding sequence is TGCGCCAGCACGCGGACCATGGGGACCGGGGAGCTGTTTTTT.

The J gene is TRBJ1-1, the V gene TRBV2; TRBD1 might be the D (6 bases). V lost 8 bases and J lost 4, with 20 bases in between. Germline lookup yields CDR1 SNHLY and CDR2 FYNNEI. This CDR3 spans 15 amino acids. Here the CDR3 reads CASGLRDKSRTEAFF. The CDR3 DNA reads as TGTGCCAGCGGCTTACGGGACAAATCGCGCACTGAAGCTTTCTTT.

CDR3 loop: CASSPTRPGEKLFF. The CDR3 nucleotides are TGTGCCAGCAGCCCAACACGACCGGGGGAAAAACTGTTTTTT. The V and J genes are TRBV11-2 and TRBJ1-4, with D unresolved. The CDR3 is 14 residues long. The V and J ends lost 5 bases and 8 bases respectively, with 15 bases between them. Germline loops: CDR1 SGHAT, CDR2 FQNNGV.

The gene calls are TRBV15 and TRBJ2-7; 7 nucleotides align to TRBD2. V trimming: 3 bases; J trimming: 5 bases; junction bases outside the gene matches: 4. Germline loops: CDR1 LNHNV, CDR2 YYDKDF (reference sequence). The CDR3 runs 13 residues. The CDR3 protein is CATSSGGGHEQYF. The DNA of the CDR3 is TGTGCCACCAGCAGTGGGGGGGGTCACGAGCAGTACTTC. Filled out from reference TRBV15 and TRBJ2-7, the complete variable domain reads DAMVIQNPRYQVTQFGKPVTLSCSQTLNHNVMYWYQQKSSQAPKLLFHYYDKDFNNEADTPDNFQSRRPNTSFCFLDIRSPGLGDTAMYLCATSSGGGHEQYFGPGTRLTVT.